A single TCR beta chain is shown here with its context. The sample is drawn from a study of blood T cell repertoires in COVID-19. In the study overall: The cDNA or gDNA used as material had been derived from T cells, B-cell-depleted T cells, or PBMCs.

Germline CDR1 MNHEY, CDR2 SVGAGI. V gave up 4 bases and J gave up 1 base; unmatched junction bases: 4. CDR3 size: 16 residues. The method was immunoSEQ multiplex PCR; TCRdb's version includes in-frame clones alone and lacks a portion of them. This sample has 150,000 to 200,000 clones, with approximately 87% found just once. The V gene is TRBV6-5, the J gene TRBJ2-3; 11 positions match TRBD2. The TCR originated in a person aged 70 to 85 with COVID-19, enrolled during active disease. The sample taken for sequencing was peripheral blood. DNA for the CDR3: TGTGCCAGCAGTTTTGGGACTAGCGGAGGCACAGATACGCAGTATTTT. This encodes CASSFGTSGGTDTQYF.